These 12 T cell receptor beta chains were sequenced from one sample in a study of OX40 agonist ivuxolimab in advanced cancers. The assay was immunoSEQ multiplex PCR, and TCRdb's table has in-frame clones only and misses some. The sample shows about 80,000 clones, almost 85% of them seen only once. The input for sequencing was CD4+ or CD8+ T cells sorted from blood, taken in a trial of the OX40 agonist ivuxolimab. These TCRs come from an adult with an advanced solid tumor such as melanoma, head and neck, liver or kidney cancer.

The chain couples TRBV5-4 to TRBJ2-1; 12 positions agree with TRBD2. The CDR3 covers 17 residues. V lost 5 bases and J lost 3; bases outside the gene matches: 9. CDR1 SGHNT and CDR2 YYREEE come from the germline V gene (reference sequence). CDR3 DNA sequence: TGTGCCAGCAGATCGACTAGCGGGGGACCGCGCTACAATGAGCAGTTCTTC. Its translation: CASRSTSGGPRYNEQFF.

The genes are TRBV5-6 and TRBJ1-3; unclear D gene. Trimming left V 2 bases short and J 2 bases short, with 11 bases between. The CDR3 spans 15 residues. Germline CDR1 is SGHDT and CDR2 is YYEEEE. CDR3 nucleotides: TGTGCCAGCAGCTTTGACCCGGAGGCTGGAAACACCATATATTTT. This gives the protein CASSFDPEAGNTIYF.

The chain carries TRBV2 and TRBJ2-1, with no clear D. This CDR3 spans 13 amino acids. Germline CDR1 SNHLY, CDR2 FYNNEI. V gave up 4 bases and J gave up 4 bases, with 8 bases separating them. CDR3: CASSGGSYNEQFF. CDR3 in DNA: TGTGCCAGCAGTGGGGGTTCTTACAATGAGCAGTTCTTC. Supplemented by reference TRBV2 and TRBJ2-1, the full variable domain reads EPEVTQTPSHQVTQMGQEVILRCVPISNHLYFYWYRQILGQKVEFLVSFYNNEISEKSEIFDDQFSVERPDGSNFTLKIRSTKLEDSAMYFCASSGGSYNEQFFGPGTRLTVL.

V is TRBV5-1 and J is TRBJ2-1; TRBD2 matches 9 bases. The germline CDR1 and CDR2 sequences are SGHRS and YFSETQ. Unmatched junction bases numbered 7, after V lost 3 bases and J lost 3 bases. The CDR3 is made up of 16 amino acids. In DNA, the CDR3 is TGCGCCAGCAGCTCGGGTAGCGGGAGTGTCTACAATGAGCAGTTCTTC. It is translated as CASSSGSGSVYNEQFF.

This clone was detected a few times. This chain connects TRBV5-1 to TRBJ1-5; D not resolved. Trimming removed 2 bases from V and 0 bases from J, with 6 bases in between. Germline V gene sequence: CDR1 SGHRS, CDR2 YFSETQ. CDR3 length: 14 amino acids. The CDR3 nucleotides read TGCGCCAGCAGCTTAGGAGGTAGCAATCAGCCCCAGCATTTT. Amino acids: CASSLGGSNQPQHF. Looking up the rest from reference TRBV5-1 and TRBJ1-5 gives the full variable domain: KAGVTQTPRYLIKTRGQQVTLSCSPISGHRSVSWYQQTPGQGLQFLFEYFSETQRNKGNFPGRFSGRQFSNSRSEMNVSTLELGDSALYLCASSLGGSNQPQHFGDGTRLSIL.

V gene TRBV19 combines with J gene TRBJ2-1; 9 positions match TRBD2. The CDR3 runs to 13 residues. Germline loops: CDR1 LNHDA, CDR2 SQIVND (reference sequence). Trimming took 7 bases from V and 10 from J; bases not matched to a gene: 8. The CDR3 protein is CASKASGTWEQFF. DNA for the CDR3: TGTGCCAGTAAGGCTAGCGGGACATGGGAGCAGTTCTTC.

V and J are TRBV6-1 and TRBJ2-7; the D gene is possibly TRBD1 (6 bases). V was cut by 5 bases and J by 3 bases, with 14 bases left in between. CDR1 is MNHNS and CDR2 is SASEGT in the germline V gene. The CDR3 spans 14 residues. The CDR3 region is CASSTAGVDYEQYF. In DNA, the CDR3 is TGTGCCAGCAGTACGGCAGGGGTGGACTACGAGCAGTACTTC.

V usage is TRBV27 and J usage is TRBJ1-1; TRBD1 matches at 9 bases. Looked up from germline, CDR1 is MNHEY and CDR2 is SMNVEV (reference sequence). The CDR3 consists of 14 residues. Trimming cost V 4 bases and J 7 bases; bases outside gene matches: 7. DNA for the CDR3: TGTGCCAGCAGTTATTTTCCGGGACAGGGTGAAGCTTTCTTT. Translated: CASSYFPGQGEAFF.

The chain carries TRBV5-1 and TRBJ2-7; D is tentatively TRBD1 or TRBD2 (5 bases each). Trimming left V 3 bases short and J 7 bases short, with 17 bases between. The germline CDR1 and CDR2 sequences are SGHRS and YFSETQ. The CDR3 is made up of 14 amino acids. CDR3 protein: CASSSDGWGKEQYF. CDR3 DNA sequence: TGCGCCAGCAGCTCGGACGGATGGGGGAAGGAGCAGTACTTC.

The rearrangement links TRBV4-1 to TRBJ2-5; 9 nucleotides agree with TRBD1. Germline V gene data show CDR1 as MGHRA and CDR2 as YSYEKL. The V and J ends lost 4 bases and 5 bases, in that order; junction bases with no gene match: 14. The CDR3 has 17 amino acids. The CDR3 DNA follows: TGCGCCAGCAGCCGAGTAACGACAGGGGGTGGGGTGGAGACCCAGTACTTC. The encoded protein is CASSRVTTGGGVETQYF.

This chain joins TRBV5-5 and TRBJ2-7, with a tentative D call TRBD1 (6 bases). V lost 2 bases, J lost 4 bases, and 16 bases lay in between. The CDR3 contains 15 residues. Germline loops: CDR1 SGHKS, CDR2 YYEKEE (reference sequence). In nucleotides, the CDR3 is TGTGCCAGCAGCTTAAATTTTGGACAGCAGTACGAGCAGTACTTC. Translated: CASSLNFGQQYEQYF.

The rearrangement uses TRBV19 and TRBJ1-3; D gene ambiguous. The germline V gene has CDR1 LNHDA and CDR2 SQIVND (reference sequence). The V end lost 7 bases, the J end lost 2 bases, and 12 bases lay between the germline ends. The CDR3 sequence is 14 residues long. CDR3 nucleotides: TGTGCCAGTACCCTTGACCGACCTGGAAACACCATATATTTT. Protein: CASTLDRPGNTIYF.